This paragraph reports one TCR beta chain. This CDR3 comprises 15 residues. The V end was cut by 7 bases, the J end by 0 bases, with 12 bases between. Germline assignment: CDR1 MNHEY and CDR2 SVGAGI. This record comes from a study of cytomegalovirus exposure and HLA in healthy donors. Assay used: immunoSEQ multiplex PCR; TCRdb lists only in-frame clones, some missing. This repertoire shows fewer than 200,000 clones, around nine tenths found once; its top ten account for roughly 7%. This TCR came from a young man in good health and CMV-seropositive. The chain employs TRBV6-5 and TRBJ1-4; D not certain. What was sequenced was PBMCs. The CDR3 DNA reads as TGTGCCAGCACGTCCTCCTGGGCAACTAATGAAAAACTGTTTTTT. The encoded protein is CASTSSWATNEKLFF.